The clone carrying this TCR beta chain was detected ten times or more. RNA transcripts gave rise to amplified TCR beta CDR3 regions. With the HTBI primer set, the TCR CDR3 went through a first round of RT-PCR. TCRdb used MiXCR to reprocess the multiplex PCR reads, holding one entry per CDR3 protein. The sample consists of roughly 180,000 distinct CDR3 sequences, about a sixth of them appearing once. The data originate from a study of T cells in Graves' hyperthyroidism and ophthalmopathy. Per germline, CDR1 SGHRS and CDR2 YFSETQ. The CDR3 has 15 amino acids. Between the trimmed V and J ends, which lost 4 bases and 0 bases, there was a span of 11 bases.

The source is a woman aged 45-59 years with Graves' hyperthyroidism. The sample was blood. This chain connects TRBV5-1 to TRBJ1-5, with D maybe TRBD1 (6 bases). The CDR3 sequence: CASSAGEASNQPQHF. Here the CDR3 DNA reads TGCGCCAGCAGCGCAGGGGAGGCTAGCAATCAGCCCCAGCATTTT. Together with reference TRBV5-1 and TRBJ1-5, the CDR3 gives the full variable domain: KAGVTQTPRYLIKTRGQQVTLSCSPISGHRSVSWYQQTPGQGLQFLFEYFSETQRNKGNFPGRFSGRQFSNSRSEMNVSTLELGDSALYLCASSAGEASNQPQHFGDGTRLSIL.